This T cell receptor beta chain was observed in a study of naive and memory T cell subsets. Blood and skin TCR RNA was reverse transcribed with alpha and beta constant primers. TCRdb reprocessed the UMI-ligation and nested PCR reads via MiXCR and lists one record per CDR3 protein. The sample holds roughly 18,000 distinct CDR3 sequences, roughly 9% seen once. In this sample, this clonotype turned up many times. Germline CDR1 reads MDHEN; CDR2 reads SYDVKM. This CDR3 has 15 amino acids. With 6 bases removed from V and 6 bases from J, the gap between germline ends came to 21 bases. Treatment noted: skin biopsy from PPD injection site in Mantoux-positive individual. Reverse transcription used DNase-treated unsorted total RNA, aiming for about 1 to 1000 ng.

The chain links TRBV28 to TRBJ2-7, with D possibly TRBD1 on 5 matching bases. The specimen comprised skin, sampled from a tuberculin skin test site. The origin of this receptor is an adult in good health. CDR3 nucleotides: TGTGCCAGCAGCCAAACGGACACGAACGCTGGCGAGCAGTACTTC. Its translation is CASSQTDTNAGEQYF.